The 28 T cell receptor beta chains given below trace back to one sample, sequenced in a study of identical twins. TCRdb analysed the 5' RACE reads with MiXCR anew, one entry per CDR3 protein. Altogether under 250,000 distinct CDR3 sequences are present, more than 6.5% being singletons, with the ten largest covering around 1.8%. This same sample was also taken into another study, of yellow fever vaccine responses in identical twins.

Sequencing used memory (CD45RO+) T cells sorted from blood. Receptors were obtained from a young woman in good health.

Ten or more counts support this clonotype. V and J are TRBV10-3 and TRBJ2-7; 7 nucleotides match TRBD1. The CDR3 runs 14 residues. Germline assignment: CDR1 ENHRY and CDR2 SYGVKD. The junction had 2 bases not matched to a gene; V was cut back by 0 bases and J by 3 bases. CDR3 protein: CAISESDRVYEQYF. The CDR3, as DNA: TGTGCCATCAGTGAGTCAGACAGGGTCTACGAGCAGTACTTC.

There are a few counts of this clonotype. V is TRBV15 and J is TRBJ1-1; 9 bases are a match to TRBD1. The ends lost 1 base at V and 4 bases at J; junction bases unmatched: 4. Germline V gene lookup returns CDR1 LNHNV and CDR2 YYDKDF (reference sequence). The CDR3 spans 15 residues. The CDR3 region has the DNA TGTGCCACCAGCAGAGGAGGACAGGGGACCACTGAAGCTTTCTTT. Residues: CATSRGGQGTTEAFF.

This clonotype has at least ten counts. The CDR3 spells CASSPGQGVSGYTF. Here the CDR3 DNA reads TGTGCCAGCAGTCCAGGACAGGGGGTCTCTGGCTACACCTTC. This chain links TRBV12-3 or TRBV12-4 with TRBJ1-2; the match to TRBD1 covers 10 bases. Germline trimming cut 5 bases from V and 7 bases from J; bases unmatched to any gene: 7. The CDR3 covers 14 residues.

In its sample, this clonotype was seen many times. CDR3 loop: CSVEKGQGTGWGNEKLFF. CDR3 sequence (DNA): TGCAGCGTTGAAAAGGGACAGGGAACGGGTTGGGGTAATGAAAAACTGTTTTTT. The chain carries TRBV29-1 and TRBJ1-4; 9 positions match TRBD1. Germline V gene lookup returns CDR1 SQVTM and CDR2 ANQGSEA. Unmatched junction bases numbered 14, after V lost 2 bases and J lost 4 bases. The CDR3 sequence is 18 residues long.

This clonotype has more than one count but fewer than ten. DNA of the CDR3: TGTGCCAGCAGCAACCGGGGAGCAGGGGAGCTGTTTTTT. It translates to CASSNRGAGELFF. The chain joins TRBV6-1 to TRBJ2-2; D is perhaps TRBD2 (5 bases). From germline, CDR1 is MNHNS and CDR2 SASEGT. The V gene lost 6 bases and the J gene lost 8 bases, with 13 bases spanning the gap. The CDR3 spans 13 residues.

This clonotype was detected many times. CDR3 residues: CASSGTEGTGASPLHF. CDR3 bases: TGTGCCAGCAGCGGAACAGAGGGGACGGGTGCTTCACCCCTCCACTTT. The chain recombines TRBV9 with TRBJ1-6; D possibly corresponds to TRBD1 (5 bases). Germline V CDR1 and CDR2: SGDLS, YYNGEE. V was cut by 3 bases and J by 9 bases, with 19 bases left in between. The CDR3 covers 16 residues. Full variable domain (rest looked up from reference TRBV9 and TRBJ1-6): DSGVTQTPKHLITATGQRVTLRCSPRSGDLSVYWYQQSLDQGLQFLIQYYNGEERAKGNILERFSAQQFPDLHSELNLSSLELGDSALYFCASSGTEGTGASPLHFGNGTRLTVT.

This chain uses TRBV29-1 with TRBJ2-5; TRBD1 agrees at 9 bases. The CDR3 totals 12 residues. Germline V CDR1 and CDR2: SQVTM, ANQGSEA. Trimming at V came to 7 bases and at J to 4 bases, leaving 4 bases not matched to a gene. CDR3 bases: TGCAGCGGGCTGGACAGGGGAGAGACCCAGTACTTC. Protein sequence: CSGLDRGETQYF. The variable domain in full, completed from reference TRBV29-1 and TRBJ2-5, reads SAVISQKPSRDICQRGTSLTIQCQVDSQVTMMFWYRQQPGQSLTLIATANQGSEATYESGFVIDKFPISRPNLTFSTLTVSNMSPEDSSIYLCSGLDRGETQYFGPGTRLLVL.

This clonotype was found many times. The V call is TRBV12-3 or TRBV12-4, the J call TRBJ2-1; 9 bases match TRBD2. V shed 0 bases and J 9 bases; nucleotides not matched to a gene: 9. The CDR3 contains 16 residues. The CDR3 nucleotides read TGTGCCAGCAGTTTAGCTGGGCTAGCGGGGTATAGTGAGCAGTTCTTC. Amino acid sequence: CASSLAGLAGYSEQFF.

In this sample, this clonotype turned up many times. This sequence joins TRBV10-3 and TRBJ2-5, with 7 bases lining up with TRBD1. V shed 9 bases and J 4 bases; nucleotides not matched to a gene: 11. This CDR3 region has 14 residues. CDR1 is ENHRY, CDR2 SYGVKD, per germline. CDR3 in DNA: TGTGCCATAAACCCGGGACAGAATGTAGAGACCCAGTACTTC. The encoded protein is CAINPGQNVETQYF.

V gene TRBV2 combines with J gene TRBJ2-2; 9 nucleotides align to TRBD2. Germline-derived CDR1 and CDR2 are SNHLY and FYNNEI. CDR3 length equals 14 residues. V lost 6 bases and J lost 1; bases outside the gene matches: 0. The CDR3 region has the DNA TGTGCCAGCAGGCGGGGGGGGAACACCGGGGAGCTGTTTTTT. It encodes CASRRGGNTGELFF.

This clonotype appeared a few times. The J gene is TRBJ1-2, the V gene TRBV20-1; 10 positions match TRBD1. This CDR3 spans 15 amino acids. The V segment lost 1 base and the J segment 7 bases; nucleotides outside the gene matches: 9. Germline CDR1 DFQATT, CDR2 SNEGSKA (reference sequence). The CDR3 DNA reads TGCAGTGCTAGAGCCCCGACAGGGGGCTCGGGTGGCTACACCTTC. Residues: CSARAPTGGSGGYTF.

This clonotype showed up many times. The chain recombines TRBV27 with TRBJ2-1; 7 positions agree with TRBD2. The CDR3 length is 13 residues. Germline CDR1 reads MNHEY; CDR2 reads SMNVEV (reference sequence). J lost 5 bases, V lost 7 bases, and 5 bases had no gene match. In DNA, the CDR3 is TGTGCCAGCATGGGGGGGTTCAACAATGAGCAGTTCTTC. This gives the protein CASMGGFNNEQFF.

This clonotype was seen a handful of times. The chain is built from TRBV10-3 and TRBJ2-7; no definite D call. The ends were cut back, 9 bases at V and 2 bases at J, with 11 bases in the middle. Germline V CDR1 and CDR2: ENHRY, SYGVKD. The CDR3 is 12 residues long. CDR3 DNA: TGTGCCATGGGATCTGTCCCCTACGAGCAGTACTTC. Translation gives CAMGSVPYEQYF.

This clonotype has ten or more counts. The chain joins TRBV29-1 to TRBJ1-1, with D possibly being TRBD1 (6 bases). The CDR3 consists of 12 residues. Germline CDR1 is SQVTM and CDR2 is ANQGSEA. The V end was cut by 7 bases, the J end by 1 base, with 10 bases between. Written as DNA, the CDR3 is TGCAGCGGGACCAGGGGGAACACTGAAGCTTTCTTT. Translated, it gives CSGTRGNTEAFF.

This clonotype was observed at least ten times. The rearrangement joins TRBV12-3 or TRBV12-4 to TRBJ2-1; TRBD1 aligns across 9 bases. CDR3 length equals 11 residues. Unmatched junction bases numbered 3, after V lost 3 bases and J lost 15 bases. The chain's CDR3 is CASSFGDRAFF. CDR3 DNA: TGTGCCAGCAGTTTTGGGGACAGGGCGTTCTTC.

The chain joins TRBV28 to TRBJ2-3, with 9 bases aligning to TRBD1. The germline V gene encodes CDR1 MDHEN and CDR2 SYDVKM. The length of the CDR3 is 14 residues. V lost 5 bases and J lost 5; bases outside the gene matches: 5. The CDR3 region has the DNA TGTGCCAGCAGTACGCGACAGGGGGGAGATACGCAGTATTTT. As protein: CASSTRQGGDTQYF.

Ten or more counts support this clonotype. V is TRBV6-1 and J is TRBJ2-5; tentatively, D is TRBD1 or TRBD2 (5 bases each). This CDR3 is built from 14 residues. Trimming removed 6 bases from V and 4 bases from J, with 15 bases in between. The germline gives CDR1 MNHNS, CDR2 SASEGT. CDR3 coding DNA: TGTGCCAGCAGCCTACTAGGTGGGGGAGAGACCCAGTACTTC. Encoded protein: CASSLLGGGETQYF.

The rearrangement uses TRBV10-3 and TRBJ2-2, with a possible D match to TRBD1 (6 bases). The CDR3 extends over 12 amino acids. CDR1 and CDR2 (germline): ENHRY, SYGVKD. V was trimmed by 7 bases and J by 6 bases, leaving 9 bases between them. The CDR3: CAIKGVPGELFF. Written as DNA, the CDR3 is TGTGCCATCAAGGGGGTCCCCGGGGAGCTGTTTTTT.

This clonotype was detected only a few times. The chain carries TRBV19 and TRBJ2-1, with a weak D call TRBD2 (6 bases). Germline V CDR1 and CDR2: LNHDA, SQIVND (reference sequence). Trimming removed 5 bases from V and 4 bases from J, with 12 bases in between. CDR3 length: 14 residues. The CDR3 reads CASSEGEVYNEQFF. The DNA of the CDR3 is TGTGCCAGTAGTGAAGGGGAGGTATACAATGAGCAGTTCTTC.

This chain links TRBV7-3 with TRBJ1-6; no clear D. Germline V gene sequence: CDR1 SGHTA, CDR2 FQGTGA. The CDR3 loop spans 13 amino acids. V lost 4 bases and J lost 3, with 4 bases in between. The DNA of the CDR3 is TGTGCCAGCAGCTCTCTCTATAATTCACCCCTCCACTTT. Translating it yields CASSSLYNSPLHF.

This clonotype was seen at least ten times. The rearrangement links TRBV5-5 to TRBJ2-1; D is unclear. The CDR3 totals 14 residues. The V end was cut by 4 bases, the J end by 0 bases, with 8 bases between. Germline CDR1 SGHKS, CDR2 YYEKEE (reference sequence). The CDR3 DNA is TGTGCCAGCAGCGTGATGGACTCCTACAATGAGCAGTTCTTC. Its translation is CASSVMDSYNEQFF.

This clonotype was counted ten times or more. The rearrangement uses TRBV4-3 and TRBJ2-5; tentatively, D is TRBD2 (5 bases). V dropped 3 bases and J dropped 0 bases, with 5 bases sitting between them. The CDR3 sequence is 13 residues long. Germline CDR1 and CDR2: LGHNA and YSLEER. This CDR3 reads CASSQDYQETQYF. The CDR3 nucleotides read TGCGCCAGCAGCCAGGACTACCAAGAGACCCAGTACTTC.

This clonotype was observed a few times. This chain connects TRBV2 to TRBJ2-7; either TRBD1 or TRBD2 may fit D (5 bases each). CDR1 and CDR2 from the germline V gene are SNHLY and FYNNEI. V was shortened by 6 bases and J by 5 bases, with 20 bases between the two germline ends. The CDR3 is 15 amino acids. The CDR3 nucleotides read TGTGCCAGCAGCGGTTGGGACGGCCTGAGGGACGAGCAGTACTTC. Translating it yields CASSGWDGLRDEQYF.

The sample holds a few counts of this clonotype. This chain joins TRBV5-6 and TRBJ2-7; the D gene is possibly TRBD2 (5 bases). With 0 bases removed from V and 3 bases from J, the gap between germline ends came to 10 bases. CDR3 length: 14 residues. Germline V gene lookup returns CDR1 SGHDT and CDR2 YYEEEE. CDR3 loop: CASSLDSRGYEQYF. The CDR3 DNA follows: TGTGCCAGCAGCTTGGACAGCCGGGGCTACGAGCAGTACTTC.

In its sample, this clonotype was seen a few times. The chain carries TRBV28 and TRBJ2-3; 8 nucleotides agree with TRBD2. Germline values: CDR1 MDHEN, CDR2 SYDVKM. CDR3 length: 16 residues. The V gene end was trimmed by 2 bases and the J gene end by 1 base; junction bases not matched to a gene: 5. Here the CDR3 reads CASSLLAGGGTDTQYF. For the CDR3, the DNA is TGTGCCAGCAGTTTACTCGCGGGAGGCGGCACAGATACGCAGTATTTT.

This clonotype was detected a few times. J is TRBJ1-6 and V is TRBV20-1; D might be TRBD1 (5 bases). The CDR3 runs to 14 residues. Per germline, CDR1 DFQATT and CDR2 SNEGSKA (reference sequence). The germline V and J ends were trimmed by 3 bases and 7 bases, with 13 bases remaining between them. CDR3 coding DNA: TGCAGTGCTAGCCCGGGGGGGGGGAATTCACCCCTCCACTTT. Translating gives CSASPGGGNSPLHF.

This clonotype was detected ten times or more. The chain has TRBV28 and TRBJ1-1; D is undetermined. V was pared by 7 bases and J by 0 bases, with 12 bases between. The CDR3 totals 14 residues. Germline V gene data show CDR1 as MDHEN and CDR2 as SYDVKM. The CDR3 loop is CASTPGPVNTEAFF. The DNA of the CDR3 is TGTGCCAGCACCCCCGGGCCGGTGAACACTGAAGCTTTCTTT.

This clonotype showed up many times. This chain uses TRBV12-3 or TRBV12-4 with TRBJ1-4; 7 nucleotides align to TRBD1. With 7 bases clipped from V and 5 bases from J, the junction kept 4 bases outside the gene matches. This CDR3 is built from 13 residues. The chain's CDR3 is CASNGQANEKLFF. CDR3 sequence (DNA): TGTGCCAGCAATGGACAGGCCAATGAAAAACTGTTTTTT.